Shown below are 28 T cell receptor beta chains from a single sample sequenced in a study of blood T cell repertoires in COVID-19. Sequenced by immunoSEQ multiplex PCR; TCRdb stores in-frame clones only, minus some. The data hold a few hundred thousand clones, with about nine tenths observed a single time. The sample consisted of peripheral blood. Receptors originate from a woman aged 50 to 60 with acute or convalescent COVID-19.

This chain uses TRBV5-4 with TRBJ2-7; TRBD2 matches 10 bases. Losses at the gene ends were 4 bases for V and 12 bases for J; bases not matched to a gene: 19. From germline, CDR1 is SGHNT and CDR2 YYREEE (reference sequence). This CDR3 spans 16 amino acids. CDR3 in amino acids: CASSRPGSGGTSGLYF. The DNA for the CDR3 is TGTGCCAGCAGCCGCCCAGGTAGCGGGGGGACCTCGGGTCTGTACTTC.

The V and J genes are TRBV13 and TRBJ2-7; the D is unclear. The CDR3 loop spans 12 amino acids. Germline assignment: CDR1 PRHDT and CDR2 FYEKMQ (reference sequence). V lost 1 base, J lost 5 bases, and 6 bases lay in between. The CDR3 reads CASSLAPNEQYF. As DNA, the CDR3 is TGTGCCAGCAGCTTAGCCCCCAACGAGCAGTACTTC.

V is TRBV5-1 and J is TRBJ2-6; no reliable D call. Germline loops: CDR1 SGHRS, CDR2 YFSETQ. This CDR3 region has 14 residues. V lost 3 bases to trimming and J lost 0 bases, with 4 bases between them. This CDR3 reads CASSSSSGANVLTF. Here the CDR3 DNA reads TGCGCCAGCAGCTCCAGCTCTGGGGCCAACGTCCTGACTTTC.

This rearrangement joins TRBV4-3 to TRBJ1-2, with 9 positions matching TRBD1. V lost 1 base, J lost 7 bases, and 13 bases stayed unmatched. Germline loops: CDR1 LGHNA, CDR2 YSLEER. The CDR3 length is 17 residues. The CDR3 sequence: CASSQALAGQGTFGYTF. Here the CDR3 DNA reads TGCGCCAGCAGCCAAGCCCTCGCGGGACAGGGTACCTTTGGCTACACCTTC.

V usage is TRBV2 and J usage is TRBJ2-5, with D unclear. This CDR3 contains 14 residues. Trimming took 3 bases from V and 1 from J, leaving 9 bases between them. The germline V gene encodes CDR1 SNHLY and CDR2 FYNNEI. CDR3 nucleotides: TGTGCCAGCAGTGATCAGGCCTTCCAAGAGACCCAGTACTTC. Residues: CASSDQAFQETQYF. Full variable domain (rest looked up from reference TRBV2 and TRBJ2-5): EPEVTQTPSHQVTQMGQEVILRCVPISNHLYFYWYRQILGQKVEFLVSFYNNEISEKSEIFDDQFSVERPDGSNFTLKIRSTKLEDSAMYFCASSDQAFQETQYFGPGTRLLVL.

This clone was recorded once. V usage is TRBV10-3 and J usage is TRBJ1-1; D is perhaps TRBD1 (5 bases). CDR3 size: 14 residues. With 10 bases removed from V and 0 bases from J, the gap between germline ends came to 15 bases. Germline-derived CDR1 and CDR2 are ENHRY and SYGVKD. The CDR3 is CATTSPGMNTEAFF. The CDR3 DNA reads as TGTGCCACCACGTCCCCAGGGATGAACACTGAAGCTTTCTTT.

CDR3 sequence: CASSPGRYGYTF. The CDR3 DNA is TGTGCCAGCAGTCCAGGGCGCTATGGCTACACCTTC. V is TRBV28 and J is TRBJ1-2, with D possibly matching TRBD1 (5 bases). The V gene's germline CDR1 is MDHEN and CDR2 SYDVKM. This CDR3 has 12 amino acids. Between the trimmed V and J ends, which lost 5 bases and 4 bases, there was a span of 8 bases.

The chain couples TRBV6-2 or TRBV6-3 to TRBJ1-5; D gene ambiguous. Trimming left V 5 bases short and J 4 bases short, with 12 bases between. The CDR3 is made up of 14 amino acids. Germline loops: CDR1 MNHEY, CDR2 SVGEGT. CDR3 residues: CASSRSGENQPQHF. Here the CDR3 DNA reads TGTGCCAGCAGTCGCTCGGGTGAGAATCAGCCCCAGCATTTT.

The chain employs TRBV9 and TRBJ2-1; the D gene is possibly TRBD2 (5 bases). This CDR3 comprises 19 residues. The V gene's germline CDR1 is SGDLS and CDR2 YYNGEE. V was shortened by 2 bases and J by 0 bases, with 21 bases between the two germline ends. Written as DNA, the CDR3 is TGTGCCAGCAGCGTGGCGGGTTCCAGCGGCCAGAGCTCCTACAATGAGCAGTTCTTC. This sequence encodes CASSVAGSSGQSSYNEQFF.

The V call is TRBV19, the J call TRBJ2-4, with a possible D match to TRBD2 (6 bases). CDR1 and CDR2 from the germline V gene are LNHDA and SQIVND (reference sequence). V lost 5 bases and J lost 9, with 11 bases in between. There are 12 residues in the CDR3. The CDR3 sequence: CASSPRRGIQYF. The CDR3 DNA is TGTGCCAGTAGTCCCAGGAGGGGCATTCAGTACTTC.

This chain connects TRBV5-1 to TRBJ1-1, with a possible D match to TRBD1 (6 bases). CDR1 is SGHRS and CDR2 is YFSETQ in the germline V gene. This CDR3 comprises 15 residues. V was shortened by 1 base and J by 1 base, with 11 bases between the two germline ends. The CDR3 nucleotides are TGCGCCAGCAGCTTGTTAGCAGGGGCGAACACTGAAGCTTTCTTT. It is translated as CASSLLAGANTEAFF.

This chain joins TRBV27 and TRBJ1-5, with D uncertain. Trimming shortened V by 3 bases and J by 6 bases, and 6 bases separated the two germline ends. Germline V lookup: CDR1 MNHEY, CDR2 SMNVEV (reference sequence). This CDR3 has 12 amino acids. This chain's CDR3 is CASSFEGQPQHF. The CDR3 nucleotides are TGTGCCAGCAGTTTTGAGGGTCAGCCCCAGCATTTT.

This clone occurred once. The chain links TRBV7-9 to TRBJ2-5; 7 bases map to TRBD1. The CDR3 sequence is 13 residues long. Per germline, CDR1 SEHNR and CDR2 FQNEAQ (reference sequence). Trimming removed 6 bases from V and 5 bases from J; junction bases left unmatched: 6. As DNA, the CDR3 is TGTGCCAGCAGTCGGGACAGAGGCGAGACCCAGTACTTC. Protein: CASSRDRGETQYF.

The chain recombines TRBV5-6 with TRBJ2-3, with a weak D call TRBD1 (6 bases). The V end was cut by 1 base, the J end by 2 bases, with 11 bases between. CDR1 and CDR2 (germline): SGHDT, YYEEEE. The CDR3 has 15 amino acids. CDR3 in DNA: TGTGCCAGCAGCTTGAGGCAGGGGCCCACAGATACGCAGTATTTT. This gives the protein CASSLRQGPTDTQYF.

Here the CDR3 reads CASSLDRTDPSYEQYF. For the CDR3, the DNA is TGTGCCAGCAGCTTAGATCGGACAGACCCTTCCTACGAGCAGTACTTC. V is TRBV11-2 and J is TRBJ2-7; D perhaps matches TRBD1 (6 bases). In germline, CDR1 is SGHAT, CDR2 FQNNGV. CDR3 length: 16 residues. Trimming cost V 0 bases and J 1 base, with 13 bases left between them.

This clone has more than one count but fewer than ten. J is TRBJ2-1 and V is TRBV24-1; TRBD1 matches at 10 bases. V trimming: 1 base; J trimming: 0 bases; junction bases outside the gene matches: 2. Germline V gene sequence: CDR1 KGHDR, CDR2 SFDVKD. The CDR3 is 17 amino acids. The CDR3 DNA follows: TGTGCCACCAGTGATTTAAGGACAGGGGGCTCCTACAATGAGCAGTTCTTC. The encoded protein is CATSDLRTGGSYNEQFF.

The chain links TRBV5-4 to TRBJ1-4; D call uncertain. The CDR3 is 14 residues long. With 6 bases removed from V and 0 bases from J, the gap between germline ends came to 9 bases. CDR1 SGHNT and CDR2 YYREEE come from the germline V gene (reference sequence). The CDR3 reads CASTLIATNEKLFF. For the CDR3, the DNA is TGTGCCAGCACCCTCATAGCAACTAATGAAAAACTGTTTTTT.

The V and J genes are TRBV19 and TRBJ2-1; tentative D call: TRBD1 (6 bases). Germline CDR1 LNHDA, CDR2 SQIVND (reference sequence). V was pared by 4 bases and J by 1 base, with 14 bases between. The CDR3 consists of 16 residues. The CDR3 protein is CASSRSRDMSYNEQFF. In DNA, the CDR3 is TGTGCCAGTAGTAGGTCCCGGGACATGTCCTACAATGAGCAGTTCTTC.

This clone was observed a single time. This chain joins TRBV7-6 and TRBJ2-1; D might be TRBD1 (6 bases). Trimming cost V 2 bases and J 7 bases, with 15 bases left between them. Germline lookup yields CDR1 SGHVS and CDR2 FNYEAQ. The CDR3 extends over 15 amino acids. In DNA form, the CDR3 reads TGTGCCAGCAGCTTACCTTTAGGGGGTGGGAATGAGCAGTTCTTC. It specifies CASSLPLGGGNEQFF. Full variable domain (outside the CDR3, taken from reference TRBV7-6 and TRBJ2-1): GAGVSQSPRYKVTKRGQDVALRCDPISGHVSLYWYRQALGQGPEFLTYFNYEAQQDKSGLPNDRFSAERPEGSISTLTIQRTEQRDSAMYRCASSLPLGGGNEQFFGPGTRLTVL.

Only one count was recorded for this clone. The chain recombines TRBV19 with TRBJ2-7; a possible D gene is TRBD2 (7 bases). V dropped 1 base and J dropped 0 bases, with 10 bases sitting between them. Germline CDR1 LNHDA, CDR2 SQIVND (reference sequence). This CDR3 is 15 amino acids long. The CDR3 DNA reads TGTGCCAGTAGTATAGGGGAGGGGGGCTCCTACGAGCAGTACTTC. This encodes CASSIGEGGSYEQYF.

In its sample, this clone was seen once. The rearrangement uses TRBV4-1 and TRBJ2-7, with TRBD1 identical over 8 bases. V lost 2 bases, J lost 5 bases, and 8 bases stayed unmatched. Germline-derived CDR1 and CDR2 are MGHRA and YSYEKL. The CDR3 spans 15 residues. The CDR3 nucleotides are TGCGCCAGCAGCCAAACTGACAGGGGTTGGGACGAGCAGTACTTC. It specifies CASSQTDRGWDEQYF.

CDR3 protein: CASSLYRTGTGELFF. The CDR3 region has the DNA TGTGCCAGCAGCTTATATCGGACGGGGACCGGGGAGCTGTTTTTT. J is TRBJ2-2 and V is TRBV7-2; perhaps TRBD2 as D (5 bases). This CDR3 spans 15 amino acids. Germline CDR1 SGHTA, CDR2 FQGNSA. The ends were cut back, 2 bases at V and 5 bases at J, with 12 bases in the middle. The whole variable domain, remainder taken from reference TRBV7-2 and TRBJ2-2, is GAGVSQSPSNKVTEKGKDVELRCDPISGHTALYWYRQSLGQGLEFLIYFQGNSAPDKSGLPSDRFSAERTGGSVSTLTIQRTQQEDSAVYLCASSLYRTGTGELFFGEGSRLTVL.

The chain combines TRBV9 with TRBJ2-7, with D possibly being TRBD1 (6 bases). The CDR3 loop spans 12 amino acids. Trimming pared 4 bases from V and 3 bases from J, leaving 8 bases between. CDR1 SGDLS and CDR2 YYNGEE come from the germline V gene. CDR3 DNA sequence: TGTGCCAGCAGCCAGGACAGCTACGAGCAGTACTTC. Its protein is CASSQDSYEQYF.

The rearrangement links TRBV11-2 to TRBJ2-1, with D possibly being TRBD1 (6 bases). The CDR3 is 16 residues long. Per germline, CDR1 SGHAT and CDR2 FQNNGV. Trimming stripped 3 bases from V and 1 base from J, with 13 bases between. This CDR3 is CASSFYRAGSYNEQFF. The DNA of the CDR3 is TGTGCCAGCAGCTTTTACAGGGCTGGATCCTACAATGAGCAGTTCTTC.

V is TRBV5-5 and J is TRBJ1-4; D may be TRBD1 (5 bases). V gave up 0 bases and J gave up 6 bases, with 12 bases separating them. Per germline, CDR1 SGHKS and CDR2 YYEKEE (reference sequence). This CDR3 is 15 amino acids long. CDR3 nucleotide sequence: TGTGCCAGCAGCTTGGGGGGCAACGACCATGAAAAACTGTTTTTT. This codes for CASSLGGNDHEKLFF.

V usage is TRBV7-3 and J usage is TRBJ1-1, with 8 bases matching TRBD1. Trimming took 5 bases from V and 0 from J; bases not matched to a gene: 8. The germline V gene encodes CDR1 SGHTA and CDR2 FQGTGA. The CDR3 length is 16 residues. The chain's CDR3 is CASSPQRTGLNTEAFF. The CDR3, as DNA: TGTGCCAGCAGCCCACAACGGACAGGGCTGAACACTGAAGCTTTCTTT.

This chain uses TRBV5-4 with TRBJ1-2; 7 positions match TRBD1. The germline gives CDR1 SGHNT, CDR2 YYREEE (reference sequence). With 4 bases clipped from V and 2 bases from J, the junction kept 5 bases outside the gene matches. CDR3 length: 14 amino acids. The CDR3, as DNA: TGTGCCAGCAGCCGACAGACAGGGAACTATGGCTACACCTTC. This gives the protein CASSRQTGNYGYTF. Full variable domain (remainder filled in from reference TRBV5-4 and TRBJ1-2): ETGVTQSPTHLIKTRGQQVTLRCSSQSGHNTVSWYQQALGQGPQFIFQYYREEENGRGNFPPRFSGLQFPNYSSELNVNALELDDSALYLCASSRQTGNYGYTFGSGTRLTVV.

This chain uses TRBV25-1 with TRBJ1-1; possible D gene TRBD1, 6 bases. Trimming left V 3 bases short and J 10 bases short, with 12 bases between. This CDR3 has 12 residues. Germline loops: CDR1 MGHDK, CDR2 SYGVNS. The CDR3 DNA sequence: TGTGCCAGCAGTGAGACAGGCAGGGGAGCTTTCTTT. It yields the protein CASSETGRGAFF.